This passage covers 27 T cell receptor beta chains from one sample sequenced in a study of vaccination and CD4 T cells after COVID-19. These TCRs are of unknown antigen specificity. The treatment here: approximately 11-day PBMC culture with coronavirus spike peptide pools or control peptides (ViraFEST assay). CD4+ T cells that had been cultured provided DNA sequenced with the Oncomine TCR Beta short-read assay. Each CDR3 protein gets one entry after TCRdb re-called the PCR reads with MiXCR. Of around 19,000 distinct CDR3 sequences in the sample, 40% to 50% were seen once. What was sequenced was CD4+ T cells from blood, cultured in vitro. These receptors all come from a human donor who had recovered from COVID-19.

This chain connects TRBV25-1 to TRBJ2-7; 8 bases map to TRBD2. V shed 6 bases, J shed 1 base, and the junction held 8 bases outside the gene matches. This CDR3 is 15 amino acids long. The germline CDR1 and CDR2 sequences are MGHDK and SYGVNS. CDR3 protein: CASSGLAGKSYEQYF. The CDR3 DNA sequence: TGTGCCAGCAGCGGCCTAGCGGGCAAGTCCTACGAGCAGTACTTC.

This clonotype was observed a few times. The J gene is TRBJ2-7, the V gene TRBV24-1; D unclear. The CDR3 runs 16 residues. Germline V gene sequence: CDR1 KGHDR, CDR2 SFDVKD. V gave up 4 bases and J gave up 3 bases, with 18 bases separating them. CDR3: CATSDGRTGLSYEQYF. CDR3 DNA sequence: TGTGCCACCAGTGACGGACGGACCGGTTTGAGCTACGAGCAGTACTTC.

The chain has TRBV7-9 and TRBJ1-6; D perhaps matches TRBD1 (6 bases). CDR1 and CDR2 (germline): SEHNR, FQNEAQ (reference sequence). Trimming stripped 1 base from V and 3 bases from J, with 7 bases between. This CDR3 spans 15 amino acids. CDR3 bases: TGTGCCAGCAGCTTAGGAGGGGGCTATAATTCACCCCTCCACTTT. This sequence encodes CASSLGGGYNSPLHF.

This chain links TRBV28 with TRBJ1-6; 7 positions match TRBD1. The CDR3 consists of 15 residues. CDR1 MDHEN and CDR2 SYDVKM come from the germline V gene. V shed 6 bases and J 4 bases; nucleotides not matched to a gene: 6. Here the CDR3 reads CASSQRTGYNSPLHF. The CDR3 DNA is TGTGCCAGCAGCCAACGGACAGGATATAATTCACCCCTCCACTTT.

The chain uses TRBV12-3 or TRBV12-4 and TRBJ1-1; D is possibly TRBD1 (6 bases). The CDR3 length is 15 residues. Trimming shortened V by 6 bases and J by 1 base, and 15 bases separated the two germline ends. CDR3 protein: CASRWGHGANTEAFF. Written as DNA, the CDR3 is TGTGCCAGCAGATGGGGACACGGCGCGAACACTGAAGCTTTCTTT.

A few counts support this clonotype. The chain carries TRBV9 and TRBJ2-3; a weak D match, TRBD1 (7 bases). V lost 6 bases, J lost 3 bases, and 20 bases lay in between. Germline V gene data show CDR1 as SGDLS and CDR2 as YYNGEE. The CDR3 runs 16 residues. CDR3 nucleotides: TGTGCCAGCACAGGGGGAGCCATTGGGGGGACAGATACGCAGTATTTT. Its translation is CASTGGAIGGTDTQYF.

This clonotype was picked up a small number of times. The genes are TRBV5-1 and TRBJ1-1, with D possibly being TRBD1 (6 bases). CDR3 length: 16 amino acids. The germline V gene has CDR1 SGHRS and CDR2 YFSETQ. The V end lost 0 bases, the J end lost 0 bases, and 12 bases lay between the germline ends. The CDR3 coding sequence is TGCGCCAGCAGCTTGGGGATCGGGGGCATGAACACTGAAGCTTTCTTT. It specifies CASSLGIGGMNTEAFF.

This clonotype turned up a few times. The chain is built from TRBV6-1 and TRBJ2-3; D may be TRBD1 or TRBD2 (5 bases each). The V gene lost 7 bases and the J gene lost 6 bases, with 17 bases spanning the gap. Germline assignment: CDR1 MNHNS and CDR2 SASEGT. The CDR3 has 14 amino acids. This CDR3 reads CASTPGAGLDTQYF. The CDR3 DNA reads as TGTGCCAGCACTCCCGGGGCAGGTCTCGATACGCAGTATTTT.

The chain couples TRBV24-1 to TRBJ2-5; 8 nucleotides align to TRBD2. The CDR3 consists of 16 residues. CDR1 and CDR2 from the germline V gene are KGHDR and SFDVKD. Unmatched junction bases numbered 4, after V lost 1 base and J lost 1 base. CDR3: CATSDFPSGSQETQYF. In nucleotides, the CDR3 is TGTGCCACCAGTGATTTCCCTAGCGGGTCCCAAGAGACCCAGTACTTC.

The J gene is TRBJ1-6, the V gene TRBV6-5; D may be TRBD1 (6 bases). V lost 2 bases, J lost 2 bases, and 13 bases lay in between. The CDR3 consists of 17 residues. From germline, CDR1 is MNHEY and CDR2 SVGAGI. CDR3 coding DNA: TGTGCCAGCAGTTACGGGGGGCTCGGAGCCTATAATTCACCCCTCCACTTT. Amino acid sequence: CASSYGGLGAYNSPLHF.

This clonotype was seen a few times. The chain's CDR3 is CASSNGAEGPTDTQYF. The CDR3 DNA reads as TGCGCCAGCAGTAATGGGGCGGAAGGACCCACAGATACGCAGTATTTT. The chain links TRBV10-1 to TRBJ2-3; possible D gene TRBD1, 5 bases. V was pared by 5 bases and J by 2 bases, with 17 bases between. CDR3 size: 16 residues. Looked up from germline, CDR1 is WNHNN and CDR2 is SYGVQD (reference sequence).

This sequence joins TRBV4-3 and TRBJ1-5; D is unresolved. The CDR3 runs to 17 residues. V was clipped by 0 bases and J by 0 bases, with 12 bases between them. Germline V gene data show CDR1 as LGHNA and CDR2 as YSLEER. CDR3: CASSQDFLRSSNQPQHF. DNA for the CDR3: TGCGCCAGCAGCCAAGACTTCCTTCGGTCTAGCAATCAGCCCCAGCATTTT.

J is TRBJ2-7 and V is TRBV5-1; D possibly corresponds to TRBD2 (8 bases). Germline CDR1 is SGHRS and CDR2 is YFSETQ. V was shortened by 1 base and J by 0 bases, with 20 bases between the two germline ends. The CDR3 consists of 18 residues. Here the CDR3 reads CASSLRRREGQSSYEQYF. Here the CDR3 DNA reads TGCGCCAGCAGCTTGAGGCGCCGGGAGGGACAGTCCTCCTACGAGCAGTACTTC.

V is TRBV28 and J is TRBJ2-5; TRBD2 might be the D (6 bases). Germline loops: CDR1 MDHEN, CDR2 SYDVKM. This CDR3 has 15 residues. Trimming stripped 5 bases from V and 7 bases from J, with 20 bases between. The CDR3 nucleotides are TGTGCCAGCAGTGAGAGCGGCCCGACCGGGGGGACCCAGTACTTC. This gives the protein CASSESGPTGGTQYF.

This clonotype was seen a few times. The chain combines TRBV5-4 with TRBJ2-5, with 7 positions matching TRBD2. Germline CDR1 and CDR2: SGHNT and YYREEE (reference sequence). The CDR3 has 15 residues. V lost 3 bases and J lost 5; bases outside the gene matches: 10. The CDR3 DNA is TGTGCCAGCAGCTCTACGCTGACTAGCAGGGAGACCCAGTACTTC. It translates to CASSSTLTSRETQYF. The variable domain in full, completed from reference TRBV5-4 and TRBJ2-5, reads ETGVTQSPTHLIKTRGQQVTLRCSSQSGHNTVSWYQQALGQGPQFIFQYYREEENGRGNFPPRFSGLQFPNYSSELNVNALELDDSALYLCASSSTLTSRETQYFGPGTRLLVL.

The genes are TRBV11-1 and TRBJ2-3; D is ambiguous. The V gene's germline CDR1 is SGHAT and CDR2 FQDESV (reference sequence). Deletions cut 8 bases from V and 3 bases from J, with 9 bases between. CDR3 length: 12 residues. The CDR3 DNA reads as TGTGCCAGCTCTCGTGAAACAGATACGCAGTATTTT. Its protein product is CASSRETDTQYF.

In this sample, this clonotype turned up a few times. This chain uses TRBV11-2 with TRBJ1-5, with 10 bases matching TRBD1. The CDR3 is 14 amino acids. Germline CDR1 reads SGHAT; CDR2 reads FQNNGV. Germline trimming cut 5 bases from V and 9 bases from J; bases unmatched to any gene: 7. The CDR3 loop is CASSLGQGGTPQHF. The CDR3 DNA reads as TGTGCCAGCAGCCTTGGACAGGGGGGAACGCCCCAGCATTTT.

The chain couples TRBV6-1 to TRBJ2-6; D is undetermined. Looked up from germline, CDR1 is MNHNS and CDR2 is SASEGT. This CDR3 spans 14 amino acids. Deletions cut 9 bases from V and 3 bases from J, with 12 bases between. The CDR3 sequence: CASSQPHGANVLTF. In DNA, the CDR3 is TGTGCCAGTTCTCAACCCCATGGGGCCAACGTCCTGACTTTC.

V usage is TRBV6-5 and J usage is TRBJ1-3, with D hard to call. The CDR3 consists of 17 residues. V was clipped by 0 bases and J by 0 bases, with 12 bases between them. Germline-derived CDR1 and CDR2 are MNHEY and SVGAGI. This CDR3 is CASSYSPEGNSGNTIYF. CDR3 sequence (DNA): TGTGCCAGCAGTTACTCGCCGGAGGGAAACTCTGGAAACACCATATATTTT.

This clonotype was recorded a few times. CDR3 coding DNA: TGCAGTGCTAGTTCGGGGGGATCGATAATGAACACTGAAGCTTTCTTT. It yields the protein CSASSGGSIMNTEAFF. The chain uses TRBV20-1 and TRBJ1-1, with D possibly TRBD1 on 5 matching bases. Looked up from germline, CDR1 is DFQATT and CDR2 is SNEGSKA (reference sequence). The CDR3 sequence is 16 residues long. Trimming took 3 bases from V and 0 from J, leaving 17 bases between them.

CDR3: CASSLAQGGFAGELFF. CDR3 bases: TGTGCCAGCAGTTTAGCCCAGGGAGGGTTTGCCGGGGAGCTGTTTTTT. The V and J genes are TRBV12-3 or TRBV12-4 and TRBJ2-2; 7 nucleotides match TRBD2. Unmatched junction bases numbered 7, after V lost 0 bases and J lost 6 bases. The length of the CDR3 is 16 residues.

This clonotype turned up a few times. J is TRBJ1-5 and V is TRBV10-3, with TRBD1 as a possible D gene (6 bases). Germline V lookup: CDR1 ENHRY, CDR2 SYGVKD. The CDR3 runs to 16 residues. The germline V and J ends were trimmed by 0 bases and 11 bases, with 20 bases remaining between them. The CDR3 loop reads CAISESGSGHGMAQHF. DNA of the CDR3: TGTGCCATCAGTGAGTCGGGATCGGGACACGGGATGGCCCAGCATTTT.

This clonotype was counted between two and nine times. The genes are TRBV20-1 and TRBJ1-6; TRBD1 agrees at 7 bases. Germline values: CDR1 DFQATT, CDR2 SNEGSKA (reference sequence). The CDR3 totals 13 residues. J lost 4 bases, V lost 5 bases, and 2 bases had no gene match. CDR3 residues: CSAVTGYNSPLHF. CDR3 bases: TGCAGTGCTGTGACAGGGTATAATTCACCCCTCCACTTT.

This clonotype was seen more than once but under ten times. Written as DNA, the CDR3 is TGTGCCAGCAGTGATTCACAGGGGTTTGAAGCTTTCTTT. Its translation: CASSDSQGFEAFF. The chain carries TRBV6-4 and TRBJ1-1; 7 nucleotides align to TRBD1. CDR3 size: 13 residues. V was pared by 3 bases and J by 7 bases, with 5 bases of the junction left unmatched. Germline assignment: CDR1 MRHNA and CDR2 SNTAGT.

The rearrangement joins TRBV19 to TRBJ2-3, with TRBD1 matching over 8 bases. The germline CDR1 and CDR2 sequences are LNHDA and SQIVND (reference sequence). This CDR3 is built from 15 residues. With 5 bases clipped from V and 4 bases from J, the junction kept 8 bases outside the gene matches. The CDR3 reads CASSPRTGNPDTQYF. The CDR3 DNA follows: TGTGCCAGTAGTCCGCGGACAGGGAACCCAGATACGCAGTATTTT.

As for this clonotype: The CDR3 does not end in the conserved phenylalanine or tryptophan, so this is likely a read error. The J gene is TRBJ2-1, the V gene TRBV15; possible D gene TRBD1, 5 bases. This CDR3 contains 15 residues. Trimming cost V 3 bases and J 3 bases, with 12 bases left between them. Germline loops: CDR1 LNHNV, CDR2 YYDKDF (reference sequence). This CDR3 is CATSSARVYYNEQFL. The CDR3 DNA is TGTGCCACCAGCAGTGCCAGGGTCTACTACAATGAGCAGTTCCTC.

This chain connects TRBV29-1 to TRBJ2-3; D tentatively reads TRBD1 or TRBD2 (6 bases each). The CDR3 is made up of 13 amino acids. Trimming removed 7 bases from V and 6 bases from J, with 17 bases in between. CDR1 is SQVTM and CDR2 is ANQGSEA in the germline V gene. The CDR3 is CSAGAWRYDTQYF. The CDR3 DNA reads TGCAGCGCGGGGGCGTGGAGGTACGATACGCAGTATTTT.